The 21 T cell receptor beta chains below come from one sample, sequenced in a study of control samples from healthy donors and cancer patients. TCRdb's table, derived via immunoSEQ multiplex PCR, lists solely in-frame clones and lacks some. Of 130,000 or so clones in the sample, roughly 91% were seen once. The sequenced material came from PBMCs. These receptors came from a man aged 45-65 years with head and neck cancer.

J is TRBJ2-3 and V is TRBV5-1, with TRBD1 identical over 8 bases. V dropped 2 bases and J dropped 3; count of bases not matched to a gene: 8. CDR1 SGHRS and CDR2 YFSETQ come from the germline V gene. The CDR3 spans 16 residues. The CDR3 region has the DNA TGCGCCAGCAGCTTTTCCAGGGGGCAGGTGACAGATACGCAGTATTTT. Translating gives CASSFSRGQVTDTQYF.

The V gene is TRBV5-1, the J gene TRBJ2-3; no definite D call. Germline lookup yields CDR1 SGHRS and CDR2 YFSETQ. CDR3 length: 17 residues. The germline V and J ends were trimmed by 0 bases and 2 bases, with 16 bases remaining between them. The CDR3 region has the DNA TGCGCCAGCAGCTTGGCCTATTTAGTCGGTCCCACAGATACGCAGTATTTT. Amino acid sequence: CASSLAYLVGPTDTQYF.

This clone appeared once. The rearrangement uses TRBV24-1 and TRBJ1-5; maybe TRBD1 (6 bases). The CDR3 has 15 amino acids. Germline assignment: CDR1 KGHDR and CDR2 SFDVKD. Trimming took 3 bases from V and 4 from J, leaving 12 bases between them. The CDR3 nucleotides read TGTGCCACCAGTGATCGAGGGGGTTGGAATCAGCCCCAGCATTTT. Residues: CATSDRGGWNQPQHF.

V usage is TRBV19 and J usage is TRBJ2-5, with D unclear. The V gene's germline CDR1 is LNHDA and CDR2 SQIVND (reference sequence). The CDR3 has 17 residues. Trimming removed 3 bases at V and 5 bases at J, with 22 bases between. The CDR3 loop is CASSIQGSVPLGETQYF. The CDR3 bases are TGTGCCAGTAGTATTCAAGGATCTGTACCGTTAGGGGAGACCCAGTACTTC.

J is TRBJ2-4 and V is TRBV27; tentative D call: TRBD2 (5 bases). The CDR3 totals 18 residues. The germline V gene has CDR1 MNHEY and CDR2 SMNVEV (reference sequence). V was clipped by 5 bases and J by 1 base, with 21 bases between them. The CDR3 region has the DNA TGTGCCAGCAGTCCCCGGGGTGTCCCCCTGGGGGCCAAAAACATTCAGTACTTC. Amino acid sequence: CASSPRGVPLGAKNIQYF.

The chain employs TRBV19 and TRBJ2-7, with no clear D. Per germline, CDR1 LNHDA and CDR2 SQIVND (reference sequence). The CDR3 is 14 residues long. The V and J ends lost 5 bases and 1 base respectively, with 12 bases between them. CDR3 DNA sequence: TGTGCCAGTAGTCTTGTGGCTTTTTCCTACGAGCAGTACTTC. Amino acid sequence: CASSLVAFSYEQYF.

The V gene is TRBV4-2, the J gene TRBJ2-7; 7 bases map to TRBD2. J was trimmed by 5 bases and V by 0 bases; bases with no gene match: 10. Germline V gene sequence: CDR1 LGHNA, CDR2 YNFKEQ. CDR3 length: 16 residues. The CDR3 DNA follows: TGTGCCAGCAGCCAAGAGGGGGGGTCAATGGTAAACGAGCAGTACTTC. The encoded protein is CASSQEGGSMVNEQYF.

J is TRBJ2-1 and V is TRBV5-1; D not resolved. The CDR3 consists of 13 residues. Germline values: CDR1 SGHRS, CDR2 YFSETQ. V lost 3 bases, J lost 6 bases, and 10 bases lay in between. The CDR3 coding sequence is TGCGCCAGCAGCTCGGAAGTACCCAATGAGCAGTTCTTC. This translates into CASSSEVPNEQFF.

The CDR3 nucleotides are TGTGCCAGCAGCGTAGACGGGACCTCCGGGGGCTACACCTTC. Its translation is CASSVDGTSGGYTF. The chain recombines TRBV9 with TRBJ1-2; TRBD1 is a possible D gene (5 bases). The CDR3 consists of 14 residues. Germline V CDR1 and CDR2: SGDLS, YYNGEE. With 0 bases removed from V and 8 bases from J, the gap between germline ends came to 14 bases.

J is TRBJ2-7 and V is TRBV6-5; unclear D gene. The CDR3 is 13 amino acids. Germline CDR1 MNHEY, CDR2 SVGAGI. V lost 2 bases and J 2 bases, leaving 7 bases between the germline ends. CDR3 sequence: CASSYARTYEQYF. In DNA, the CDR3 is TGTGCCAGCAGTTACGCAAGAACCTACGAGCAGTACTTC.

The gene calls are TRBV4-1 and TRBJ1-5; a possible D gene is TRBD1 (6 bases). Germline values: CDR1 MGHRA, CDR2 YSYEKL. CDR3 length: 15 residues. V lost 6 bases to trimming and J lost 2 bases, with 14 bases between them. The CDR3 DNA reads as TGCGCCAGCAGTGTACAGGGAAGGGGCAATCAGCCCCAGCATTTT. Encoded protein: CASSVQGRGNQPQHF.

V usage is TRBV5-1 and J usage is TRBJ1-6; D is uncertain. Germline CDR1 reads SGHRS; CDR2 reads YFSETQ. The CDR3 extends over 15 amino acids. Trimming removed 2 bases from V and 10 bases from J, with 16 bases in between. Here the CDR3 DNA reads TGCGCCAGCAGCTTCTCCGGGCAAGGAGGATCACCCCTCCACTTT. It is translated as CASSFSGQGGSPLHF.

The chain joins TRBV4-1 to TRBJ1-4, with D perhaps TRBD1 (5 bases). CDR1 and CDR2 from the germline V gene are MGHRA and YSYEKL. The CDR3 extends over 17 amino acids. Trimming removed 0 bases at V and 0 bases at J, with 11 bases between. The CDR3 DNA reads TGCGCCAGCAGCCAAGATCCAGACAGCGCAACTAATGAAAAACTGTTTTTT. It encodes CASSQDPDSATNEKLFF.

In regard to this clone: Germline is not matched at one junction end, which may reflect a read error. The rearrangement joins TRBV7-8 to TRBJ1-3; the D is unclear. The germline V gene encodes CDR1 SGHVS and CDR2 FQNEAQ. There are 18 residues in the CDR3. CDR3 amino acids: CANSLDRHLTPSGNTIYF. DNA for the CDR3: TGTGCCAACAGCCTGGACCGCCACCTAACGCCCTCTGGAAACACCATATATTTT.

This clone has only one observation. The chain uses TRBV2 and TRBJ2-7; TRBD1 is a possible D gene (5 bases). Germline values: CDR1 SNHLY, CDR2 FYNNEI. The V end lost 11 bases, the J end lost 2 bases, and 16 bases lay between the germline ends. There are 13 residues in the CDR3. CDR3 nucleotides: TGTGCCGGACAAACAGCCGAGGCCTACGAGCAGTACTTC. Its protein product is CAGQTAEAYEQYF.

The rearrangement joins TRBV7-8 to TRBJ1-1; 7 nucleotides match TRBD1. Germline CDR1 SGHVS, CDR2 FQNEAQ. The CDR3 is 14 amino acids. Unmatched junction bases numbered 6, after V lost 4 bases and J lost 4 bases. The CDR3 loop is CASSSYRGGTEAFF. The DNA of the CDR3 is TGTGCCAGCAGCTCATACAGGGGAGGCACTGAAGCTTTCTTT.

The chain couples TRBV2 to TRBJ1-2; D is perhaps TRBD1 (6 bases). Germline CDR1 is SNHLY and CDR2 is FYNNEI. The V end lost 2 bases, the J end lost 4 bases, and 14 bases lay between the germline ends. There are 15 residues in the CDR3. CDR3: CASSERGVVSYGYTF. The CDR3 coding sequence is TGTGCCAGCAGTGAAAGGGGGGTCGTCAGCTATGGCTACACCTTC.

The table lists this clone with a count of one. This chain joins TRBV19 and TRBJ2-7; possibly TRBD1 for D (5 bases). Trimming stripped 7 bases from V and 3 bases from J, with 10 bases between. The germline V gene has CDR1 LNHDA and CDR2 SQIVND (reference sequence). The CDR3 is 12 amino acids. The CDR3 coding sequence is TGTGCCAGTACCGACAGTAACTACGAGCAGTACTTC. It yields the protein CASTDSNYEQYF.

The chain joins TRBV6-5 to TRBJ2-3, with D uncertain. The CDR3 has 12 amino acids. V was clipped by 6 bases and J by 2 bases, with 6 bases between them. Germline V gene lookup returns CDR1 MNHEY and CDR2 SVGAGI. The DNA of the CDR3 is TGTGCCAGCAGGTTGAACACAGATACGCAGTATTTT. This codes for CASRLNTDTQYF.

The chain carries TRBV3-1 (or the pseudogene TRBV3-2) and TRBJ2-1; D is unclear. The CDR3 covers 13 residues. Germline-derived CDR1 and CDR2 are LGHDT and YNNKEL (reference sequence). V was clipped by 0 bases and J by 9 bases, with 9 bases between them. The CDR3 here is CASSQEGSSEQFF. The CDR3 DNA is TGTGCCAGCAGCCAAGAGGGGTCCAGTGAGCAGTTCTTC.

In its sample, this clone was seen once. The J gene is TRBJ2-3, the V gene TRBV9; 10 bases line up with TRBD1. V lost 4 bases to trimming and J lost 4 bases; unmatched junction nucleotides: 3. The CDR3 length is 14 residues. CDR1 is SGDLS, CDR2 YYNGEE, per germline. The CDR3 spells CASSFGTGADTQYF. CDR3 in DNA: TGTGCCAGCAGCTTTGGGACAGGGGCAGATACGCAGTATTTT.